A single sample is the source of the 4 T cell receptor beta chains below, sequenced in a study of T cells in Graves' hyperthyroidism and ophthalmopathy. The investigators amplified TCR beta CDR3 regions from RNA transcripts. RT-PCR in the first round (using the HTBI primer set) targeted the TCR CDR3. TCRdb re-called the multiplex PCR reads through MiXCR, storing one row per CDR3 protein. There are 80,000 to 100,000 distinct CDR3 sequences in the sample; roughly 39% occur only once, and about 9.4% lies in the top ten. Sequencing input: peripheral blood or thyroid tissue (not recorded which). These receptors originate from a woman aged 30 to 39 with Graves' hyperthyroidism.

This clonotype was detected ten times or more. The rearrangement joins TRBV7-9 to TRBJ1-4; no definite D call. With 0 bases removed from V and 5 bases from J, the gap between germline ends came to 13 bases. This CDR3 region has 16 residues. Germline V CDR1 and CDR2: SEHNR, FQNEAQ (reference sequence). The CDR3: CASSLARTTKNEKLFF. CDR3 nucleotide sequence: TGTGCCAGCAGCTTAGCGAGAACGACAAAAAATGAAAAACTGTTTTTT. The full variable domain, rest sourced from reference TRBV7-9 and TRBJ1-4, is DTGVSQNPRHKITKRGQNVTFRCDPISEHNRLYWYRQTLGQGPEFLTYFQNEAQLEKSRLLSDRFSAERPKGSFSTLEIQRTEQGDSAMYLCASSLARTTKNEKLFFGSGTQLSVL.

Here the CDR3 reads CASSLVPSGDGELFF. The CDR3 nucleotides read TGTGCCAGCAGCTTAGTGCCTAGCGGGGACGGGGAGCTGTTTTTT. The V and J genes are TRBV7-3 and TRBJ2-2; 9 bases are a match to TRBD2. This CDR3 is 15 amino acids long. CDR1 and CDR2 from the germline V gene are SGHTA and FQGTGA. The trim removed 2 bases at V and 7 bases at J, leaving 5 bases unmatched.

This clonotype was detected only once. The chain couples TRBV10-3 to TRBJ1-1; possibly TRBD1 for D (6 bases). The V gene lost 10 bases and the J gene lost 0 bases, with 18 bases spanning the gap. This CDR3 is built from 15 residues. Per the germline V gene, CDR1 is ENHRY and CDR2 is SYGVKD. CDR3 protein: CATNKQGHMNTEAFF. The CDR3 DNA sequence: TGTGCCACCAACAAACAGGGACACATGAACACTGAAGCTTTCTTT.

This clonotype has a count of ten or more. The V gene is TRBV7-8, the J gene TRBJ2-2; 8 bases match TRBD1. From germline, CDR1 is SGHVS and CDR2 FQNEAQ. The CDR3 length is 18 residues. With 5 bases clipped from V and 4 bases from J, the junction kept 15 bases outside the gene matches. CDR3 DNA sequence: TGTGCCAGCAGCACCGGACAGGGTGGGGGTTCGGGCACCGGGGAGCTGTTTTTT. Translated: CASSTGQGGGSGTGELFF.